A selection of T cell receptor beta chains follows, all from one sample in a study of shared clonotypes between healthy human individuals. Sequenced by immunoSEQ multiplex PCR; TCRdb stores in-frame clones only, minus some. The sample yields about 1.1 million clones, 70% to 80% seen once. The material sequenced was memory CD4+ T cells from PBMCs. These TCRs come from a man between 18 and 29 years old in good health. Some clones in this sample may be carry-over from other donors' samples. CDR3s include the opening cysteine and the closing phenylalanine or tryptophan. The order of the fields is clone size, V gene, D gene, J gene, CDR3 protein, CDR3 DNA. D genes are given only for firm matches. The size entry is marked missing in some rows and otherwise reads once, few, many or a size class.

-	TRBV28	-	TRBJ2-1	CASSSHPGQRGNEQFF	TGTGCCAGCAGCTCCCACCCGGGCCAACGGGGAAATGAGCAGTTCTTC
-	TRBV7-2	-	TRBJ2-5	CASSLSAGRWETQYF	TGTGCCAGCAGCTTATCTGCGGGCAGGTGGGAGACCCAGTACTTC
once	TRBV25-1	-	TRBJ2-2	CASLSARSNTGELFF	TGTGCCAGCCTTTCGGCGCGGTCCAACACCGGGGAGCTGTTTTTT
-	TRBV2	-	TRBJ2-6	CASSEAGGGFGANVLTF	TGTGCCAGCAGTGAAGCGGGAGGAGGGTTTGGGGCCAACGTCCTGACTTTC
many	TRBV6-5	-	TRBJ2-3	CASSYSVLGDTQYF	TGTGCCAGCAGTTACTCGGTCCTGGGGGATACGCAGTATTTT
-	TRBV28	-	TRBJ1-5	CASSLVGQPQHF	TGTGCCAGCAGTTTAGTGGGTCAGCCCCAGCATTTT
-	TRBV5-6	TRBD2	TRBJ2-1	CASSLGGTSAWDEQFF	TGTGCCAGCAGCTTGGGGGGGACTAGCGCCTGGGATGAGCAGTTCTTC
-	TRBV6-1	-	TRBJ2-7	CASSMTFGVGYEQYF	TGTGCCAGCAGTATGACCTTCGGGGTGGGCTACGAGCAGTACTTC
-	TRBV27	-	TRBJ2-5	CASSLGRQPATRETQYF	TGTGCCAGCAGTTTAGGGCGGCAACCGGCCACACGCGAGACCCAGTACTTC
-	TRBV19	TRBD2	TRBJ2-7	CASSILFSGAPYEQYF	TGTGCCAGTAGTATCCTGTTTAGCGGGGCCCCCTACGAGCAGTACTTC
-	TRBV5-4	TRBD1	TRBJ2-5	CASSSRDRGLETQYF	TGTGCCAGCAGCTCCCGGGACAGGGGGCTAGAGACCCAGTACTTC
-	TRBV18	-	TRBJ2-7	CASSPYTNRDEQYF	TGTGCCAGCTCACCGTATACTAACAGGGACGAGCAGTACTTC
-	TRBV14	TRBD1	TRBJ2-4	CASSQAGGKNIQYF	TGTGCCAGCAGCCAAGCAGGGGGAAAAAACATTCAGTACTTC
-	TRBV30	-	TRBJ2-1	CAWRDSSYNGQFF	TGTGCCTGGCGCGACAGCTCCTACAATGGGCAGTTCTTC
-	TRBV7-8	-	TRBJ1-3	CASSLVLGSGNTIYF	TGTGCCAGCAGCTTAGTGTTGGGCTCTGGAAACACCATATATTTT
few	TRBV21-1	-	TRBJ2-1	CASSNIPPLAGDDNEQFF	TGTGCCAGCAGCAACATCCCCCCCCTAGCGGGGGACGACAATGAGCAGTTCTTC
-	TRBV19	-	TRBJ1-5	CASSIGSASNQPQHF	TGTGCCAGTAGTATCGGCTCGGCTAGCAATCAGCCCCAGCATTTT
-	TRBV11-2	TRBD1	TRBJ2-7	CASNEPGQGASYEQYF	TGTGCCAGCAACGAACCGGGACAGGGGGCATCCTACGAGCAGTACTTC
-	TRBV7-2	-	TRBJ2-1	CASSLIGRNNEQFF	TGTGCCAGCAGCTTAATCGGGAGAAACAATGAGCAGTTCTTC
-	TRBV6-1	-	TRBJ2-6	CASKSSGANVLTF	TGTGCCAGCAAAAGCTCTGGGGCCAACGTCCTGACTTTC
-	TRBV27	TRBD1	TRBJ1-4	CASADRGAQEKLFF	TGTGCCAGCGCGGACAGGGGGGCGCAGGAAAAACTGTTTTTT
-	TRBV18	TRBD1	TRBJ2-7	CASSRGEGASYEQYF	TGTGCCAGCTCACGGGGAGAGGGGGCCTCCTACGAGCAGTACTTC
-	TRBV28	-	TRBJ1-2	CASRQTGPGYTF	TGTGCCAGCAGACAGACAGGTCCGGGCTACACCTTC
-	TRBV5-5	-	TRBJ2-7	CASSLGQHVGASKYEQYF	TGTGCCAGCAGCTTGGGACAGCATGTGGGGGCGTCGAAGTACGAGCAGTACTTC
once	TRBV28	TRBD1	TRBJ2-2	CASLRDRNTGELFF	TGTGCCAGTTTACGGGACAGAAACACCGGGGAGCTGTTTTTT
few	TRBV7-9	TRBD1	TRBJ2-5	CASSRTGGETQYF	TGTGCCAGCAGCCGGACAGGGGGAGAGACCCAGTACTTC
-	TRBV7-9	-	TRBJ2-5	CASSLAIEGTQYF	TGTGCCAGCAGCTTAGCGATAGAAGGGACCCAGTACTTC
-	TRBV4-3	-	TRBJ2-3	CASSQVTGEPTDTQYF	TGCGCCAGCAGCCAAGTGACGGGGGAGCCCACAGATACGCAGTATTTT
-	TRBV5-1	-	TRBJ2-2	CASSLALAAGELFF	TGCGCCAGCAGCTTGGCACTAGCTGCCGGGGAGCTGTTTTTT
-	TRBV7-2	TRBD2	TRBJ2-7	CASSLGLAGSYEQYF	TGTGCCAGCAGCTTGGGGCTAGCGGGCTCCTACGAGCAGTACTTC
-	TRBV5-1	-	TRBJ1-1	CASSHPDGSLNTEAFF	TGCGCCAGCAGCCACCCGGACGGTAGTCTGAACACTGAAGCTTTCTTT
-	TRBV6-5	TRBD2	TRBJ2-1	CASRSAGGSYNEQFF	TGTGCCAGCAGATCGGCGGGAGGATCCTACAATGAGCAGTTCTTC
few	TRBV23-1	TRBD1	TRBJ2-7	CASSGQETYEQYF	TGCGCCAGCAGCGGACAGGAGACCTACGAGCAGTACTTC
few	TRBV19	TRBD1	TRBJ2-2	CASRVIVTGAGELFF	TGTGCCAGTAGAGTCATAGTGACAGGGGCCGGGGAGCTGTTTTTT
-	TRBV7-9	-	TRBJ1-6	CASSPPGGSPLHF	TGTGCCAGCAGCCCCCCGGGGGGCTCACCCCTCCACTTT
-	TRBV6-1	-	TRBJ1-4	CASSVQGTEKLFF	TGTGCCAGCAGTGTACAGGGTACGGAAAAACTGTTTTTT
-	TRBV28	-	TRBJ2-2	CASSLFSGSGPNRGELFF	TGTGCCAGCAGTTTATTCTCGGGTTCGGGTCCGAATAGGGGGGAGCTGTTTTTT
-	TRBV2	-	TRBJ2-1	CAGRQDQNEQFF	TGTGCCGGGCGACAAGACCAAAATGAGCAGTTCTTC
many	TRBV27	-	TRBJ2-3	CASSLGDTQYF	TGTGCCAGCAGTTTGGGAGATACGCAGTATTTT
few	TRBV10-1	-	TRBJ1-1	CASSHRVGTEAFF	TGCGCCAGCAGTCACAGGGTCGGCACTGAAGCTTTCTTT
many	TRBV19	-	TRBJ1-2	CASSKGSFLRDGYTF	TGTGCCAGTAGTAAGGGGTCTTTCCTCCGGGATGGCTACACCTTC
-	TRBV5-1	-	TRBJ2-5	CASSSSIVVETQYF	TGCGCCAGCAGCTCCTCTATAGTGGTGGAGACCCAGTACTTC
few	TRBV7-2	TRBD1	TRBJ1-1	CASSENAGQGVGAFF	TGTGCCAGCAGCGAAAATGCGGGACAGGGCGTCGGAGCTTTCTTT
-	TRBV6-6	-	TRBJ2-7	CASSYGGATVEQYF	TGTGCCAGCAGTTATGGGGGAGCTACGGTTGAGCAGTACTTC
-	TRBV15	-	TRBJ2-1	CATSRDYTGSYNEQFF	TGTGCCACCAGCAGAGATTATACTGGCTCCTACAATGAGCAGTTCTTC